This TCR beta chain came from a study of human T cells and chemical hapten exposure. Within the library, unique molecular identifiers were attached to each individual cDNA molecule. TCRdb independently ran MiXCR on the RACE reads; one entry per CDR3 protein. The table lists more than 75,000 distinct CDR3 sequences, 9.3% of them singletons. This CDR3 region has 16 residues. Germline trimming cut 1 base from V and 0 bases from J; bases unmatched to any gene: 2. The germline gives CDR1 SEHNR, CDR2 FQNEAQ (reference sequence). This clonotype was recorded many times. The sample's time point: patch test 2, 6 weeks after DPC sensitization. The treatment denotes: therapeutic diphenylcyclopropenone sensitization with weekly scalp DPC.

This sequence joins TRBV7-9 and TRBJ1-4; 7 bases are shared with TRBD1. The TCR sequence derives from a woman in her 40s with alopecia areata. Some clones in this sample may be carry-over from other donors' samples. Source: whole blood, taken in connection with sensitization to the hapten diphenylcyclopropenone (DPC). The CDR3 DNA reads as TGTGCCAGCAGCTTAGACGGGACAGCAACTAATGAAAAACTGTTTTTT. As protein: CASSLDGTATNEKLFF.